The present TCR beta chain was sequenced within a study of naive and memory T cell subsets (dated by TCRdb to the late 2010s). Background on the whole study: In the figure summarizing the skin biopsy and whole blood samples, approximately ten blood donors, 7 tuberculin skin test biopsies and 3 saline control biopsies were reported. PCR2 was typically a SYBR Green qPCR stopped at a set threshold; low-input samples could instead use end-point PCR (roughly 6 cycles).

Overall study results and their limits: The RNA-based method was acknowledged as potentially sensitive to TCR transcript changes with T cell activation and differentiation.

This clonotype was counted between two and nine times. This clone's antigen is unknown. Per-base qualities were not stored, and no clone one base away is much larger. The study reported a robust and sensitive protocol to amplify, sequence and analyze TCRs, based on 3' ligation of a UMI-containing oligonucleotide to TCR cDNA. For whole blood analysis, 2.5 ml of peripheral blood was collected from healthy adult volunteers into Tempus tubes, and RNA was extracted following the manufacturer's instructions. Before reverse transcription, total RNA that had not been cell sorted was treated with RQ1 DNase, with a target input of 1 to 1000 ng. Libraries were prepared from skin biopsies and whole blood to test how robust the pipeline was in samples where T cells are a minority population. Library creation used 5' RACE. The ligated cDNA was amplified in four rounds of PCR with nested alpha and beta constant region primers together with the SP2 primer. For the blood and skin samples, TCR RNA was reverse transcribed with SuperScript IV using primers for the alpha and beta constant regions. An oligonucleotide carrying the Illumina SP2 primer and a UMI was ligated to the cDNA 3' end using T4 RNA ligase 1. To prevent hairpin formation, the 12-nucleotide UMI was made up of two random hexamers with an eight-base spacer between them. From the second PCR onward, the TCR alpha and beta chain libraries were handled separately, and dual indexing was used for multiplexing. After pooling, the indexed libraries were analyzed by capillary electrophoresis and sequenced on either an Illumina MiSeq or NextSeq. PhiX DNA at about 4.5-7% was added to the libraries to raise base diversity and improve cluster recognition. As for the authors' bioinformatics: Demultiplexor took UMIs from read 2, joined the UMIs to the TCR sequence from read 1, and separated reads according to sample indices. V and J genes and V-J junctions were identified by Decombinator, which gave every TCR a five-part identifier that included V and J deletions. Collapsinator used UMIs to correct sequencing errors and PCR amplification heterogeneity, yielding UMI-based abundance per TCR. CDR3Translator turned identifiers into nucleotide sequence, translated the nucleotide sequence into amino acids, and pulled out CDR3 regions based on terminal motifs. After normalization to the amount of input RNA, error-corrected alpha and beta TCR counts from blood and skin were compared. TCRdb reprocessing: public reads trimmed at Q25 with fastp, clones called with MiXCR, in-frame beta chains kept. Each CDR3 protein gets just one entry, which takes the most common genes and DNA from the rows behind it. These V and J calls are TCRdb output, not the study's own analysis. A total of around 48,000 distinct CDR3 sequences appear in this sample, approximately 4.5% of them only once. Under 0.95% of the sample rests with the top ten.

The germline V gene (reference sequence) sets CDR1 to MNHEY and CDR2 to SMNVEV. V drops 1 base and J drops 3 bases, leaving 16 bases in between. The CDR3 numbers 17 residues from cysteine through phenylalanine. Solely the CDR3 DNA is kept, with 51 bases framed from the first base. The chain is assembled from TRBV27 and TRBJ2-1; a weak D assignment points to TRBD2 (6 bases agree). The receptor's source is a female donor in good health. The DNA sequence is given as TGTGCCAGCAGTTTATGGGGGGTGTTAGCGGACTACAATGAGCAGTTCTTC. This is translated as CASSLWGVLADYNEQFF.